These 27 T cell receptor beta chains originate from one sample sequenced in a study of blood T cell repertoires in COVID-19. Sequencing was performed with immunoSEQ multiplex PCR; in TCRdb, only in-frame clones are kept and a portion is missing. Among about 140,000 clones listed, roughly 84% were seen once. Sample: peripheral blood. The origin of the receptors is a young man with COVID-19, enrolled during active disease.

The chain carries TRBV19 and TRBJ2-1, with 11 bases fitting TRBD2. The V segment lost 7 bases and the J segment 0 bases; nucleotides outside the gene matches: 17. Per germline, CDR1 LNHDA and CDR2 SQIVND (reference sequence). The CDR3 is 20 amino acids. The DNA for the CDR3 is TGTGCCAGTACCAATACGATCTTAACTAGCGGGAGTTACTCCTACAATGAGCAGTTCTTC. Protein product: CASTNTILTSGSYSYNEQFF.

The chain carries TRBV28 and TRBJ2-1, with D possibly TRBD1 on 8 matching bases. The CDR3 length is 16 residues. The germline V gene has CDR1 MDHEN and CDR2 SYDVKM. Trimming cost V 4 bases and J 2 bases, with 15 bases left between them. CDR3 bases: TGTGCCAGCAGTTCAACAGGGGGGAGGGCCTACAATGAGCAGTTCTTC. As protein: CASSSTGGRAYNEQFF. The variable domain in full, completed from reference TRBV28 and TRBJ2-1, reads DVKVTQSSRYLVKRTGEKVFLECVQDMDHENMFWYRQDPGLGLRLIYFSYDVKMKEKGDIPEGYSVSREKKERFSLILESASTNQTSMYLCASSSTGGRAYNEQFFGPGTRLTVL.

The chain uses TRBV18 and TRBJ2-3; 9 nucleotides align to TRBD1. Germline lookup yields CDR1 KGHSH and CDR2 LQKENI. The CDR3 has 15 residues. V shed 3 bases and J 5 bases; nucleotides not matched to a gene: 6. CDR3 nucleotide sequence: TGTGCCAGCTCACCGCGACAGGGACAGGGAGATACGCAGTATTTT. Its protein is CASSPRQGQGDTQYF.

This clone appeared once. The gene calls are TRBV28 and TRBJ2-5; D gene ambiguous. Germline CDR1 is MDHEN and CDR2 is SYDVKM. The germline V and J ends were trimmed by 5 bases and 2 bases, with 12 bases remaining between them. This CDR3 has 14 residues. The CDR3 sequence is CASSKAQIQETQYF. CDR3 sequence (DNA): TGTGCCAGCAGTAAGGCACAGATACAAGAGACCCAGTACTTC.

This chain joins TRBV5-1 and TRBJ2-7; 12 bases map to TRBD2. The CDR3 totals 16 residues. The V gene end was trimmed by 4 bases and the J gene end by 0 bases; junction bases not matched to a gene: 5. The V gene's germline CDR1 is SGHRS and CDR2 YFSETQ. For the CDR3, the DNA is TGCGCCAGCAGCCTGGGGACTAGCGGGCCCTCCTACGAGCAGTACTTC. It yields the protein CASSLGTSGPSYEQYF.

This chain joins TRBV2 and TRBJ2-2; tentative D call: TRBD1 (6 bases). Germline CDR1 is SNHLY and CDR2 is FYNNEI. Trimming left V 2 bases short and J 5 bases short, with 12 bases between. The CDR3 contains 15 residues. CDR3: CASSETGTRTGELFF. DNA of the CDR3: TGTGCCAGCAGTGAAACTGGGACAAGAACCGGGGAGCTGTTTTTT.

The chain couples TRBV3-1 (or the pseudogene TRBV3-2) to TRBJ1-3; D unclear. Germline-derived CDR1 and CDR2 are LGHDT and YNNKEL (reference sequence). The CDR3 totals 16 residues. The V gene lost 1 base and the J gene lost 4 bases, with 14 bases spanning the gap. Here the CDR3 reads CASSQAPLTGGNTIYF. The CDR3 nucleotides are TGTGCCAGCAGCCAAGCCCCTTTGACGGGGGGAAACACCATATATTTT.

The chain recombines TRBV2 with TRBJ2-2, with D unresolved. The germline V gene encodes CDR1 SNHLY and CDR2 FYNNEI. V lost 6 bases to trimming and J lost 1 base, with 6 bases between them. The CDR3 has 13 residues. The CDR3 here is CASSGENTGELFF. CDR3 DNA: TGTGCCAGCAGCGGAGAGAACACCGGGGAGCTGTTTTTT.

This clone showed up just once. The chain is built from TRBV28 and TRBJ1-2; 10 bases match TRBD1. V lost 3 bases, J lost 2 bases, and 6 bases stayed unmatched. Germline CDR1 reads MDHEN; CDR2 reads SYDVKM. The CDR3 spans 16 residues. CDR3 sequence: CASSLPPGQGNYGYTF. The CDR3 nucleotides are TGTGCCAGCAGTTTGCCTCCGGGACAGGGGAACTATGGCTACACCTTC.

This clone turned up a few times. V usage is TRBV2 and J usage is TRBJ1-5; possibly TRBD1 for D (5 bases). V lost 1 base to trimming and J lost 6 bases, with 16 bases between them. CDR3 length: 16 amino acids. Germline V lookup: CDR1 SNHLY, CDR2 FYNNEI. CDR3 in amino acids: CASSEESVGGFQPQHF. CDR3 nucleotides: TGTGCCAGCAGTGAAGAGTCGGTGGGGGGTTTTCAGCCCCAGCATTTT.

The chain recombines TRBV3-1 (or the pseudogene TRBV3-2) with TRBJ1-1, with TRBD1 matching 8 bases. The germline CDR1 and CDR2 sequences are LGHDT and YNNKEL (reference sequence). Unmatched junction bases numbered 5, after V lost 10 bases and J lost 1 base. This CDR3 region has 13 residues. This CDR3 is CATQDRGNTEAFF. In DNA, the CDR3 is TGTGCCACCCAAGACAGGGGGAACACTGAAGCTTTCTTT.

CDR3 loop: CASSPLAGIYNEQFF. DNA for the CDR3: TGTGCCAGCAGCCCACTAGCGGGAATTTACAATGAGCAGTTCTTC. This chain joins TRBV9 and TRBJ2-1, with 10 positions matching TRBD2. This CDR3 comprises 15 residues. V was clipped by 4 bases and J by 4 bases; unmatched bases: 5. Germline V lookup: CDR1 SGDLS, CDR2 YYNGEE.

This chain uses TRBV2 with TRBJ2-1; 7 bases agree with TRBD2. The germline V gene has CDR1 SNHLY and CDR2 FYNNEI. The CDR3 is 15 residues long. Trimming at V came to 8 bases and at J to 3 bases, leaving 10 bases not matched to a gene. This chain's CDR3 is CASAKGASGYNEQFF. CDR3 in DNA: TGTGCCAGCGCCAAAGGGGCTAGCGGCTACAATGAGCAGTTCTTC.

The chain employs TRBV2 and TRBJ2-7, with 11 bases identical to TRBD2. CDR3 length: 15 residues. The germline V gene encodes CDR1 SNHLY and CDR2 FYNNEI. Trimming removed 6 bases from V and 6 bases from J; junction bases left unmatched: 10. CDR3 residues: CASSTDSGRAAEQYF. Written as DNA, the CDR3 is TGTGCCAGCAGCACTGATAGCGGGAGGGCCGCCGAGCAGTACTTC.

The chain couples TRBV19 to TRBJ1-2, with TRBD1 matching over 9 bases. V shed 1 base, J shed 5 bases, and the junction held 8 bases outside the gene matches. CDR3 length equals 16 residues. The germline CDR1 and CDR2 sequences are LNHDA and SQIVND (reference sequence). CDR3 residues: CASSIGSGTGRYGYTF. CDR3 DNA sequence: TGTGCCAGTAGTATAGGGTCCGGGACAGGGAGGTATGGCTACACCTTC.

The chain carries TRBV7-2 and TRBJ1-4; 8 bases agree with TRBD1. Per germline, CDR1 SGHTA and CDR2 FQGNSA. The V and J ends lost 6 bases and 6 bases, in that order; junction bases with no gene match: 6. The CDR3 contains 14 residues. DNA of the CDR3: TGTGCCAGCAGATCCGGGACAGGTCATGAAAAACTGTTTTTT. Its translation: CASRSGTGHEKLFF.

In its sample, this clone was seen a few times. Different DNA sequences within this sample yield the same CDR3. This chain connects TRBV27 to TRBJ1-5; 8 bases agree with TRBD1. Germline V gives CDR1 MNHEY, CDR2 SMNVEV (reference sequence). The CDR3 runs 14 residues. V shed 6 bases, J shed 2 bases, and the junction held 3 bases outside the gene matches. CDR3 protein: CASSPGQGNQPQHF. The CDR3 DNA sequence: TGTGCCAGCAGCCCGGGACAGGGCAATCAGCCCCAGCATTTT.

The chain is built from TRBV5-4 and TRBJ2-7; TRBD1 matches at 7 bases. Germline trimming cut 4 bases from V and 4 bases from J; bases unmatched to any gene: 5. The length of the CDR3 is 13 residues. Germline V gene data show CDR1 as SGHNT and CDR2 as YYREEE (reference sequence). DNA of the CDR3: TGTGCCAGCAGCCGGGACAGCCTATACGAGCAGTACTTC. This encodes CASSRDSLYEQYF.

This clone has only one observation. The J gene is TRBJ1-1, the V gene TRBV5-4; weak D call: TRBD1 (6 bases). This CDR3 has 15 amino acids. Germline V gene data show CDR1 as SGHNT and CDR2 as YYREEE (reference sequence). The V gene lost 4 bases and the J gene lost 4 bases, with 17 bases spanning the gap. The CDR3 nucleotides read TGTGCCAGCAGCGAAACACAGGGTAGTCGCACTGAAGCTTTCTTT. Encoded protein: CASSETQGSRTEAFF.

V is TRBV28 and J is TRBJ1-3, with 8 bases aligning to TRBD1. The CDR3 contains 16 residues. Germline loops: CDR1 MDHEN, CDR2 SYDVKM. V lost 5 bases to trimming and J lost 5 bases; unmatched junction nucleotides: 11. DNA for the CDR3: TGTGCCAGCAGTGCGCAACAGGGGGGTTTGCGAAACACCATATATTTT. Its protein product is CASSAQQGGLRNTIYF.

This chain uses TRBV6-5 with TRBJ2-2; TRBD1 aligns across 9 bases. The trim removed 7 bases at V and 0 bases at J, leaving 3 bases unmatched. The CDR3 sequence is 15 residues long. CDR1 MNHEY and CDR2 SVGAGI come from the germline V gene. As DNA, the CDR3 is TGTGCCAGCATGGGGACAGGGTCGAACACCGGGGAGCTGTTTTTT. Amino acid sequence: CASMGTGSNTGELFF.

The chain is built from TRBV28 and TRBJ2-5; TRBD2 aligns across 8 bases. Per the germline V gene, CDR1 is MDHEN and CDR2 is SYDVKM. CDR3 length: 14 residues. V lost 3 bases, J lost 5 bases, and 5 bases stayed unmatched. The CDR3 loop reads CASSFWREDETQYF. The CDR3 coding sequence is TGTGCCAGCAGTTTCTGGCGGGAGGACGAGACCCAGTACTTC. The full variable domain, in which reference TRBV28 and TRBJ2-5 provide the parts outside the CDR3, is DVKVTQSSRYLVKRTGEKVFLECVQDMDHENMFWYRQDPGLGLRLIYFSYDVKMKEKGDIPEGYSVSREKKERFSLILESASTNQTSMYLCASSFWREDETQYFGPGTRLLVL.

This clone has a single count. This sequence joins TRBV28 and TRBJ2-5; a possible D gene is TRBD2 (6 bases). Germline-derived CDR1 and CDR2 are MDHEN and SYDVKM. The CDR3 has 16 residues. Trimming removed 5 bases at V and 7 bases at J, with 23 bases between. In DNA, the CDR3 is TGTGCCAGCAGTCCCCCGGGACGCAGGCTGGAGGGGACCCAGTACTTC. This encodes CASSPPGRRLEGTQYF.

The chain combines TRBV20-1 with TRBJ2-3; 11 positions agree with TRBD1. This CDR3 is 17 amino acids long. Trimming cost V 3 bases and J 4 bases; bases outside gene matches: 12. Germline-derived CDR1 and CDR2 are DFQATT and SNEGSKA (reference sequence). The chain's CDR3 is CSASPTGQGVLADTQYF. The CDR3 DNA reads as TGCAGTGCTAGTCCGACGGGACAGGGGGTTCTCGCAGATACGCAGTATTTT.

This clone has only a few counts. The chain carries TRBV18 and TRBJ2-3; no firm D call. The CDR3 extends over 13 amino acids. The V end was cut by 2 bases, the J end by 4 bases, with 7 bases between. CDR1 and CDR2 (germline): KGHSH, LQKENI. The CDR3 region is CASSPKSADTQYF. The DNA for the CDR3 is TGTGCCAGCTCACCAAAGTCGGCAGATACGCAGTATTTT. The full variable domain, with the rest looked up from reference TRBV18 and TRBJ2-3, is NAGVMQNPRHLVRRRGQEARLRCSPMKGHSHVYWYRQLPEEGLKFMVYLQKENIIDESGMPKERFSAEFPKEGPSILRIQQVVRGDSAAYFCASSPKSADTQYFGPGTRLTVL.

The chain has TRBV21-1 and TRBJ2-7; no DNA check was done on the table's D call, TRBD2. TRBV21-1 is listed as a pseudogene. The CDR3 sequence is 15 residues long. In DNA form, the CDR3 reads TGTGCCAGCAGCCCAAGGGGGACTAGCGGCTACGAGCAGTACTTC. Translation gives CASSPRGTSGYEQYF.

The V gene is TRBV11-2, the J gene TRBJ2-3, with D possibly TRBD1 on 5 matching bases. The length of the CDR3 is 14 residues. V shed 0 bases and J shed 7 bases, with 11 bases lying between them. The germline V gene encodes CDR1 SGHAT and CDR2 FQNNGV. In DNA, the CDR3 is TGTGCCAGCAGCTTAGAGGCCCAGGGTAATACGCAGTATTTT. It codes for CASSLEAQGNTQYF.